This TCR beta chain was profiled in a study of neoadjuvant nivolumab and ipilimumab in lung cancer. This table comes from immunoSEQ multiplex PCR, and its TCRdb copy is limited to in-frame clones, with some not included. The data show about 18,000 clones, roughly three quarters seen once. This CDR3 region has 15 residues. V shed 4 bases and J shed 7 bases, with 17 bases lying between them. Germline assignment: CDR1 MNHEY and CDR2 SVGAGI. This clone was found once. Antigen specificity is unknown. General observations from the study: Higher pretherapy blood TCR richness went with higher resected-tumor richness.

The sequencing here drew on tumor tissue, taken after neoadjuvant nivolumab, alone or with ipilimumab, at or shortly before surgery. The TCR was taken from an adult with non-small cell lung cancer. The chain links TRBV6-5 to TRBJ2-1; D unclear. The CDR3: CASSSGGWKGNEQFF. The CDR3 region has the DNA TGTGCCAGCAGTTCGGGTGGCTGGAAAGGGAATGAGCAGTTCTTC.